This T cell receptor beta chain was captured by sequencing in a study of PD-L1 blockade in urothelial cancer (dated by TCRdb to the late 2010s). At the level of the whole study: Therapy was started in about 2014 for all patients, and atezolizumab 1,200 mg was administered intravenously every 3 weeks. Pretreatment tumor samples and matched peripheral blood, collected serially before and after atezolizumab treatment, underwent TCR sequencing. Approximately 29 patients had pretreatment blood TCR-seq, about 24 had at least one posttreatment blood collection, and about 24 had tumor TCR-seq. Blood samples gave a median of approximately 150,000 T cells and 80,000 to 95,000 unique TCRs, with a median clonality of approximately 0.08. Blood samples were analyzed at two time points: 3 weeks after treatment start (second dose) and 6 weeks after treatment start. About 90% of the roughly 29 patients were identified as males with urothelial cancer of bladder origin, and a prior smoking history was reported by 18 of 29 patients. In the same patients who had TCR sequencing, pretreatment tumors also underwent whole exome sequencing and RNA sequencing. Patients had an ECOG performance status of 0 or 1 and had received between 0 and 3 prior chemotherapy regimens. Somatic, immune and clinical correlates of response to PD-L1 blockade with atezolizumab in urothelial cancer were the focus of an exploratory multi-omic analysis. Durable clinical benefit was defined as progression-free survival longer than 6 months, and TCR features were also tested against progression-free and overall survival. Roughly ten patients achieved durable clinical benefit and fewer than 25 did not. The full study reports these points: Improved progression-free and overall survival was found to be associated with pretreatment peripheral blood TCR clonality below the median. Greater expansion of tumor-associated TCR clones in peripheral blood 3 weeks after the start of treatment was observed in patients with durable benefit (n of about 20, p = 0.022). Because the sample size was small (n of about 30) and many exploratory analyses were performed, the results are intended to be hypothesis-generating.

The cohort comprised about 30 patients with locally advanced or metastatic urothelial carcinoma treated at Memorial Sloan Kettering on a trial protocol. Peripheral blood mononuclear cells were collected pretreatment and during treatment, with between 1 and 8 total time points per patient. The Qiagen DNeasy Blood extraction kit was used to purify genomic DNA from total PBMCs and tumor samples. PBMCs were collected pretreatment and during treatment and were isolated and stored as previously described. To estimate absolute template abundance from read counts, synthetic TCR analog templates were spiked into each PCR. TCRbeta CDR3 regions were amplified from genomic DNA with bias-controlled V and J gene primers using the immunoSEQ assay. Sequencing of rearranged TCRbeta segments was done at approximately 20X coverage. The authors processed their data as follows. Sequencing errors were corrected by clustering and CDR3s were annotated against IMGT to assign V, D and J genes. Only productive TCRbeta rearrangements were used in downstream analyses, excluding out-of-frame or stop-codon sequences. Clonality was calculated as one minus the Shannon entropy normalized by the log of the number of unique productive sequences. Fisher's exact test with Benjamini-Hochberg correction, using a cutoff of adjusted p below 0.01, was how clones that differed between time points or between blood and tumor were identified. TCRdb stores this immuneACCESS table with in-frame sequences only. Part of the clones is absent; in the studies checked, under half of the shortfall reflects unresolved V genes, and no reason is known for the rest. That table supplies the V and J calls and clone size; D and trimming were determined from the DNA. Within this sample are over 40,000 clones, with about four fifths of them counted one time only. The ten largest account for 3% to 3.5% of the sample.

Inclusive of the bounding cysteine and phenylalanine, the CDR3 is 14 residues long. The only DNA kept is the CDR3, 42 bases in frame from the first base. Trimming removed 9 bases from V and 7 bases from J, leaving 19 bases between the germline ends. CDR1 LNHDA and CDR2 SQIVND are derived from the germline V gene (reference sequence). In the case of this clone: The antigen it recognizes is unknown. No clone much larger than this one lies a single base away; base qualities are absent.

The chain joins TRBV19 to TRBJ2-1; 5 matching bases give a weak D call of TRBD2. The receptor was isolated from a man in his 70s with urothelial cancer. Material: PBMCs, obtained around atezolizumab (anti-PD-L1) treatment. The CDR3 protein sequence reads: CASGRSSAENEQFF. At the DNA level, the sequence is TGTGCCAGCGGCAGATCATCAGCGGAGAATGAGCAGTTCTTC.